Presented here are 18 T cell receptor beta chains from one specimen sequenced in a study of human T cells and chemical hapten exposure (TCRdb year 2021). Libraries came from RACE. Sequencing was performed on a NextSeq 500. TCRdb ran its own pipeline on the public reads, namely fastp trimming at Q25 and MiXCR clone calling, and kept in-frame beta chains. Rows are combined by CDR3 protein, so each entry shows the most common genes and DNA. The sample data list some 39,000 distinct CDR3 sequences, and more than 8% of these were observed just once. Of the sample, approximately 25% falls within the top ten clones. The meaning of the sample's time point label: patch test 3, about 24 weeks after DPC sensitization. Per the publication, the treatment or condition label means: therapeutic diphenylcyclopropenone sensitization with weekly scalp DPC. Total RNA was extracted from unfractionated whole blood that had been collected in Tempus Blood RNA tubes.

The source material was whole blood, sampled in connection with sensitization to the hapten diphenylcyclopropenone (DPC). The source of these receptors is a man aged 50 to 60 with alopecia areata. Some clones in this sample may be carry-over from other donors' samples.

The V and J genes are TRBV29-1 and TRBJ2-1; D is uncertain. V was trimmed by 3 bases and J by 0 bases, leaving 12 bases between them. This CDR3 spans 15 amino acids. The germline CDR1 and CDR2 sequences are SQVTM and ANQGSEA. The CDR3 loop is CSVEGLGSSYNEQFF. The CDR3 nucleotides read TGCAGCGTTGAGGGCTTGGGTTCCTCCTACAATGAGCAGTTCTTC.

This clonotype was counted many times. The CDR3 DNA sequence: TGTGCCAGCAGCCCCCGGAAGAGCTCCTACAATGAGCAGTTCTTC. This codes for CASSPRKSSYNEQFF. The chain is built from TRBV7-2 and TRBJ2-1; no clear D. Germline V gene lookup returns CDR1 SGHTA and CDR2 FQGNSA. The CDR3 sequence is 15 residues long. V was trimmed by 5 bases and J by 0 bases, leaving 11 bases between them. Full variable domain (outside the CDR3, taken from reference TRBV7-2 and TRBJ2-1): GAGVSQSPSNKVTEKGKDVELRCDPISGHTALYWYRQSLGQGLEFLIYFQGNSAPDKSGLPSDRFSAERTGGSVSTLTIQRTQQEDSAVYLCASSPRKSSYNEQFFGPGTRLTVL.

The rearrangement uses TRBV18 and TRBJ1-3, with D possibly matching TRBD1 (5 bases). Trimming cost V 6 bases and J 1 base, with 13 bases left between them. The germline CDR1 and CDR2 sequences are KGHSH and LQKENI. The CDR3 is 15 amino acids. In nucleotides, the CDR3 is TGTGCCAGCTCCGGGACGGTGGTTTCTGGAAACACCATATATTTT. This sequence encodes CASSGTVVSGNTIYF.

This clonotype was seen at least ten times. V and J are TRBV6-4 and TRBJ1-6; D might be TRBD1 (6 bases). This CDR3 is 14 amino acids long. Germline V gene lookup returns CDR1 MRHNA and CDR2 SNTAGT. Trimming removed 8 bases at V and 10 bases at J, with 18 bases between. CDR3 sequence (DNA): TGTGCCAGCCCGTCGGGGGGCGGTTGGTCACCCCTCCACTTT. Its translation: CASPSGGGWSPLHF.

The rearrangement uses TRBV28 and TRBJ1-3; no definite D call. From germline, CDR1 is MDHEN and CDR2 SYDVKM. Trimming removed 7 bases at V and 7 bases at J, with 8 bases between. The CDR3 extends over 11 amino acids. The CDR3 nucleotides read TGTGCCAGCAACCTGGGGAACACCATATATTTT. This gives the protein CASNLGNTIYF.

This chain uses TRBV29-1 with TRBJ1-1, with a weak D call TRBD1 (5 bases). CDR1 is SQVTM and CDR2 is ANQGSEA in the germline V gene. V was cut by 8 bases and J by 5 bases, with 18 bases left in between. The CDR3 runs to 13 residues. This chain's CDR3 is CSSAQGGKTEAFF. As DNA, the CDR3 is TGCAGCTCCGCGCAGGGAGGAAAAACTGAAGCTTTCTTT.

The chain combines TRBV12-3 or TRBV12-4 with TRBJ2-3; the match to TRBD2 covers 13 bases. The CDR3 loop spans 15 amino acids. With V trimmed by 6 bases and J by 9 bases, 9 bases remained unmatched. CDR3 sequence: CASSPGTSGILTQYF. CDR3 bases: TGTGCCAGCAGCCCCGGGACTAGCGGGATTTTGACGCAGTATTTT.

This clonotype was detected ten times or more. V gene TRBV20-1 combines with J gene TRBJ2-1; D might be TRBD2 (7 bases). Per germline, CDR1 DFQATT and CDR2 SNEGSKA (reference sequence). The V end was cut by 5 bases, the J end by 3 bases, with 14 bases between. CDR3 length: 14 residues. The CDR3 DNA reads as TGCAGTGCTTTAAGGGGGGACTACTACAATGAGCAGTTCTTC. Protein sequence: CSALRGDYYNEQFF.

V gene TRBV7-9 combines with J gene TRBJ2-7; no firm D call. CDR3 length equals 11 residues. The germline V gene encodes CDR1 SEHNR and CDR2 FQNEAQ (reference sequence). The V end lost 5 bases, the J end lost 3 bases, and 5 bases lay between the germline ends. CDR3 protein: CASSRVYEQYF. CDR3 sequence (DNA): TGTGCCAGCAGCCGGGTCTACGAGCAGTACTTC.

This clonotype has ten or more counts. The rearrangement uses TRBV30 and TRBJ2-3, with 8 nucleotides matching TRBD2. The CDR3 consists of 13 residues. Germline V gene lookup returns CDR1 GTSNPN and CDR2 SVGIG (reference sequence). Trimming removed 0 bases from V and 6 bases from J; junction bases left unmatched: 2. The CDR3 bases are TGTGCCTGGAGTGTCGGGGGGGTGGATACGCAGTATTTT. It specifies CAWSVGGVDTQYF.

V and J are TRBV10-3 and TRBJ2-7, with 8 bases aligning to TRBD1. The CDR3 runs 14 residues. Germline trimming cut 2 bases from V and 2 bases from J; bases unmatched to any gene: 2. Germline CDR1 and CDR2: ENHRY and SYGVKD. The CDR3 region has the DNA TGTGCCATCAGTGAGGACAGGGGCGCCTACGAGCAGTACTTC. Translated: CAISEDRGAYEQYF.

This clonotype appeared a few times. CDR3 nucleotides: TGCAGCGTTGAAGACCGCGCTCAGACTAGCGGACAGTTCTTC. This gives the protein CSVEDRAQTSGQFF. The chain links TRBV29-1 to TRBJ2-1; 9 bases are a match to TRBD2. Unmatched junction bases numbered 10, after V lost 0 bases and J lost 13 bases. From germline, CDR1 is SQVTM and CDR2 ANQGSEA. The CDR3 runs to 14 residues.

This clonotype was seen a few times. The rearrangement uses TRBV29-1 and TRBJ2-5, with D hard to call. V lost 4 bases and J 0 bases, leaving 3 bases between the germline ends. CDR3 length equals 11 residues. In germline, CDR1 is SQVTM, CDR2 ANQGSEA. As DNA, the CDR3 is TGCAGCGTTGGGTACCAAGAGACCCAGTACTTC. Translation: CSVGYQETQYF.

In this sample, this clonotype turned up many times. V gene TRBV6-6 combines with J gene TRBJ2-7; D might be TRBD1 or TRBD2, each matching 6 bases. Germline-derived CDR1 and CDR2 are MNHNY and SVGAGI (reference sequence). This CDR3 contains 13 residues. The V and J ends lost 5 bases and 5 bases respectively, with 13 bases between them. The CDR3 DNA reads TGTGCCAGCAGTGACGGGGGCGGCGACGAGCAGTACTTC. Translated, it gives CASSDGGGDEQYF.

The V call is TRBV10-3, the J call TRBJ2-6; possibly TRBD2 for D (5 bases). The CDR3 extends over 16 amino acids. Trimming shortened V by 4 bases and J by 1 base, and 11 bases separated the two germline ends. Germline lookup yields CDR1 ENHRY and CDR2 SYGVKD. The CDR3 sequence: CAISAFGDSGANVLTF. In DNA, the CDR3 is TGTGCCATCAGTGCTTTCGGGGATTCTGGGGCCAACGTCCTGACTTTC.

This clonotype was detected many times. The V gene is TRBV19, the J gene TRBJ2-7; D remains ambiguous. The V and J ends lost 3 bases and 2 bases respectively, with 8 bases between them. Germline V CDR1 and CDR2: LNHDA, SQIVND (reference sequence). The length of the CDR3 is 13 residues. The CDR3 nucleotides read TGTGCCAGTAGTATGACAATGCCCTACGAGCAGTACTTC. Encoded protein: CASSMTMPYEQYF.

This rearrangement joins TRBV2 to TRBJ2-6; D uncertain. Germline V gene sequence: CDR1 SNHLY, CDR2 FYNNEI. V gave up 4 bases and J gave up 0 bases, with 4 bases separating them. The CDR3 contains 14 residues. The CDR3 region has the DNA TGTGCCAGCAGTGTTAACTCTGGGGCCAACGTCCTGACTTTC. Its translation is CASSVNSGANVLTF.

V gene TRBV5-1 combines with J gene TRBJ2-6; D unresolved. Germline assignment: CDR1 SGHRS and CDR2 YFSETQ. CDR3 length: 16 residues. Trimming removed 9 bases at V and 2 bases at J, with 18 bases between. The CDR3 DNA reads as TGCGCCACCAGACCCCAGCATACCCCTGGGGCCAACGTCCTGACTTTC. Protein sequence: CATRPQHTPGANVLTF.